This TCR beta chain comes out of a study of human CD8 memory T cell subsets. Study-wide results and caveats: Precursor exhausted T cells shared very few clonotypes with stem-like memory T cells.

Isolation of the PBMC, which involved density gradient separation, used buffy coats from healthy donors. Per the germline V gene, CDR1 is SEHNR and CDR2 is FQNEAQ (reference sequence). The CDR3 is made up of 16 amino acids. TCR beta was sequenced from UMI-tagged 5' RACE libraries. TCRdb re-called the 5' RACE reads; every CDR3 protein appears as one record, without DNA. The repertoire table contains 9,500 to 13,000 distinct CDR3 sequences. Regarding this clonotype: What it binds is unknown.

This receptor was taken from a human donor in good health. The genes are TRBV7-9 and TRBJ1-1; without DNA, the TCRdb call of TRBD1 cannot be checked. The sample consisted of CD8+ stem-like memory T cells (TSCM and TCM) sorted from PBMCs. Subset of the sample: stem-like memory CD8 T cells (TSTEM), CCR7+ PD-1- TIGIT-. CDR3 protein: CASSFPGQETNTEAFF.